A single sample is the source of the 14 T cell receptor beta chains below, sequenced in a study of a mutant IDH1 vaccine in newly diagnosed glioma. The time point denotes: week 35, safety follow-up. One vaccine dose held 300 ug of mutant IDH1 20-mer peptide and came with topical imiquimod. The assay was immunoSEQ multiplex PCR, and TCRdb's table has in-frame clones only and misses some. The sample has roughly 69,000 clones; around 87% are singletons. Antigen specificity for these receptors is unknown. Sequenced here: PBMCs, sampled from a glioma patient whose treatment included an IDH1 peptide vaccine. The receptors shown here come from a man younger than 40 with glioma.

The chain links TRBV9 to TRBJ2-1; TRBD2 matches 9 bases. This CDR3 is built from 15 residues. Germline CDR1 reads SGDLS; CDR2 reads YYNGEE. V was clipped by 2 bases and J by 4 bases; unmatched bases: 4. CDR3 in DNA: TGTGCCAGCAGCGTGACTAGCGGACTTTACAATGAGCAGTTCTTC. This translates into CASSVTSGLYNEQFF.

The chain uses TRBV27 and TRBJ2-7, with D unresolved. This CDR3 has 13 residues. The germline V gene has CDR1 MNHEY and CDR2 SMNVEV (reference sequence). Trimming removed 5 bases from V and 1 base from J, with 9 bases in between. The CDR3 nucleotides are TGTGCCAGCAGTCTCGGCGGATCCTACGAGCAGTACTTC. This codes for CASSLGGSYEQYF.

The chain has TRBV11-2 and TRBJ1-4, with a weak D call TRBD1 (5 bases). The CDR3 is 15 residues long. V dropped 5 bases and J dropped 7 bases, with 17 bases sitting between them. CDR1 is SGHAT and CDR2 is FQNNGV in the germline V gene. The CDR3 DNA sequence: TGTGCCAGCAGCCCTCCGGGACTTGGAAGTGAAAAACTGTTTTTT. This gives the protein CASSPPGLGSEKLFF.

This sequence joins TRBV6-6 and TRBJ2-3; D uncertain. CDR1 and CDR2 (germline): MNHNY, SVGAGI (reference sequence). The CDR3 contains 14 residues. V was shortened by 7 bases and J by 2 bases, with 13 bases between the two germline ends. CDR3 protein: CASTKELPTDTQYF. In nucleotides, the CDR3 is TGTGCCAGCACAAAGGAATTACCCACAGATACGCAGTATTTT.

J is TRBJ2-1 and V is TRBV11-1, with 10 bases that match TRBD1. The CDR3 spans 15 residues. Germline lookup yields CDR1 SGHAT and CDR2 FQDESV (reference sequence). V shed 4 bases, J shed 4 bases, and the junction held 4 bases outside the gene matches. Written as DNA, the CDR3 is TGTGCCAGCAGCTCCCGGACAGGGGGTTACAATGAGCAGTTCTTC. It translates to CASSSRTGGYNEQFF.

The chain employs TRBV5-4 and TRBJ2-1; 9 bases agree with TRBD1. Germline lookup yields CDR1 SGHNT and CDR2 YYREEE (reference sequence). The CDR3 sequence is 13 residues long. V lost 6 bases to trimming and J lost 8 bases; unmatched junction nucleotides: 6. The chain's CDR3 is CASTRDRVDEQFF. In nucleotides, the CDR3 is TGTGCCAGCACCCGGGACAGGGTGGATGAGCAGTTCTTC.

The V and J genes are TRBV19 and TRBJ2-1; TRBD2 matches at 8 bases. Germline V gene sequence: CDR1 LNHDA, CDR2 SQIVND (reference sequence). The CDR3 consists of 16 residues. V trimming: 2 bases; J trimming: 8 bases; junction bases outside the gene matches: 11. CDR3 region: CASSILRGESEDEQFF. For the CDR3, the DNA is TGTGCCAGTAGTATATTGCGGGGGGAGAGTGAGGATGAGCAGTTCTTC.

The chain links TRBV28 to TRBJ1-1; D unresolved. The CDR3 consists of 13 residues. The germline V and J ends were trimmed by 10 bases and 1 base, with 13 bases remaining between them. Germline-derived CDR1 and CDR2 are MDHEN and SYDVKM. The CDR3 nucleotides read TGTGCCACAGCTCCATACAGGAACACTGAAGCTTTCTTT. Its translation is CATAPYRNTEAFF.

The rearrangement joins TRBV27 to TRBJ2-2; 7 bases fit TRBD1. The ends lost 5 bases at V and 6 bases at J; junction bases unmatched: 12. Germline CDR1 is MNHEY and CDR2 is SMNVEV (reference sequence). The CDR3 contains 16 residues. Written as DNA, the CDR3 is TGTGCCAGCAGTGACCGGGACAGTTACTTCCCCGGGGAGCTGTTTTTT. Translation gives CASSDRDSYFPGELFF.

The chain carries TRBV2 and TRBJ2-1, with D uncertain. Trimming took 2 bases from V and 8 from J, leaving 4 bases between them. Germline assignment: CDR1 SNHLY and CDR2 FYNNEI. This CDR3 comprises 11 residues. CDR3 in amino acids: CASSELYEQFF. Written as DNA, the CDR3 is TGTGCCAGCAGTGAACTGTATGAGCAGTTCTTC.

The CDR3 reads CASSPEGGRQYF. CDR3 coding DNA: TGTGCCAGCAGCCCCGAGGGGGGGCGGCAGTATTTT. The chain recombines TRBV7-2 with TRBJ2-3; the D gene is possibly TRBD2 (7 bases). This CDR3 comprises 12 residues. The germline CDR1 and CDR2 sequences are SGHTA and FQGNSA. V gave up 5 bases and J gave up 11 bases, with 14 bases separating them.

This sequence joins TRBV7-8 and TRBJ2-7; D gene ambiguous. The V and J ends lost 2 bases and 0 bases respectively, with 17 bases between them. The CDR3 has 17 residues. The V gene's germline CDR1 is SGHVS and CDR2 FQNEAQ. The CDR3, as DNA: TGTGCCAGCAGCTTATTGGCGGCGTCGATCCTCTCCTACGAGCAGTACTTC. Amino acid sequence: CASSLLAASILSYEQYF.

V gene TRBV7-2 combines with J gene TRBJ2-5; TRBD2 aligns across 7 bases. Trimming at V came to 5 bases and at J to 5 bases, leaving 5 bases not matched to a gene. CDR3 length equals 13 residues. Germline values: CDR1 SGHTA, CDR2 FQGNSA. The CDR3 nucleotides are TGTGCCAGCAGCCCAGAGGGAGGGGAGACCCAGTACTTC. Its translation: CASSPEGGETQYF.

The chain is built from TRBV2 and TRBJ2-3; unclear D gene. The germline V and J ends were trimmed by 8 bases and 0 bases, with 12 bases remaining between them. Germline assignment: CDR1 SNHLY and CDR2 FYNNEI. The CDR3 runs 14 residues. In nucleotides, the CDR3 is TGTGCCAGCGACGACGGATGGAGCACAGATACGCAGTATTTT. This sequence encodes CASDDGWSTDTQYF.